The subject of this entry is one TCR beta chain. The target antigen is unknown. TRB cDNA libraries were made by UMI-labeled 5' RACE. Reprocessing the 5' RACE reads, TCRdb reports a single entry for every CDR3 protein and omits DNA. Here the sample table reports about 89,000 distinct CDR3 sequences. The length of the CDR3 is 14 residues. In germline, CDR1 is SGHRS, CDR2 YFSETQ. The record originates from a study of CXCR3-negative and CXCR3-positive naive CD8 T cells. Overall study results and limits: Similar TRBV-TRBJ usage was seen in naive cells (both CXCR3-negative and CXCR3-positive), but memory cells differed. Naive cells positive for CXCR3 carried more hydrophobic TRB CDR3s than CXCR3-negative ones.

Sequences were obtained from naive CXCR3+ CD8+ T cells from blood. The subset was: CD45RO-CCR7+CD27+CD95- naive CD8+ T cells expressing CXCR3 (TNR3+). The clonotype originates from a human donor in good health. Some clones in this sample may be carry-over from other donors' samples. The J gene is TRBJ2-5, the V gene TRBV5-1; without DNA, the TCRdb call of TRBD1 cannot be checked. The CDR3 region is CASSFGQFQETQYF.